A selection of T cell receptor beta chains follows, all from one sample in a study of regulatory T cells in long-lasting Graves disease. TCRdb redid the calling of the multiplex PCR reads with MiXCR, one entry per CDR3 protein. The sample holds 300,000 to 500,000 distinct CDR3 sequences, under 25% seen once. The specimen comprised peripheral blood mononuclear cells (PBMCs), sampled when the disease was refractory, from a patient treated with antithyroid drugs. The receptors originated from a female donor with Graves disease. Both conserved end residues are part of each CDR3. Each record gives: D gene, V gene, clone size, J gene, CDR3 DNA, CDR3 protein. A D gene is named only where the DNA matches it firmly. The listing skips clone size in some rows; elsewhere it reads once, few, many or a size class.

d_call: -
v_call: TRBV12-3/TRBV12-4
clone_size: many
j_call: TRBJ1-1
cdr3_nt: TGTGCCAGCAGTCAGCCCCTATGGAACACTGAAGCTTTCTTT
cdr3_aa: CASSQPLWNTEAFF

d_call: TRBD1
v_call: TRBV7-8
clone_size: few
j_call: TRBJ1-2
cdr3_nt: TGTGCCAGCAGCTTGGGGACAGGTTATAACTATGGCTACACCTTC
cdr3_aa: CASSLGTGYNYGYTF

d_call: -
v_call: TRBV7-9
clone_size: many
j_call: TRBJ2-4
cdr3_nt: TGTGCCAGCAGCCCACGGGCCCCAGGAAACATTCAGTACTTC
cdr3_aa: CASSPRAPGNIQYF

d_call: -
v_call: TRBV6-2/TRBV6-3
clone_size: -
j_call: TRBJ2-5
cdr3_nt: TGTGCCAGCAGCGTGGGACCCTTCCAAGAGACCCAGTACTTC
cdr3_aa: CASSVGPFQETQYF

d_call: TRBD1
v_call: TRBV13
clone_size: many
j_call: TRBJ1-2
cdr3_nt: TGTGCCAGCAGTTTTGGACAGGGGGATGGCTACACCTTC
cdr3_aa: CASSFGQGDGYTF

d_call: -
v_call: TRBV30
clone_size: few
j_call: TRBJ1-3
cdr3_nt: TGTGCCTGGACCGAAAAGGGACGGAGTGGAAACACCATATATTTT
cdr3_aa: CAWTEKGRSGNTIYF

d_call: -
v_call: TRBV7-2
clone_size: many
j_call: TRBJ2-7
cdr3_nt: TGTGCCAGCAGCTCACTAGAGGTCGAGCAGTACTTC
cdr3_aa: CASSSLEVEQYF

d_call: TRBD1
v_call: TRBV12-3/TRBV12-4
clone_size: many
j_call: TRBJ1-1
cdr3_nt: TGTGCCAGCAGTTTAGAAGGGACAGGGGGCCAAGCTTTCTTT
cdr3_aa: CASSLEGTGGQAFF

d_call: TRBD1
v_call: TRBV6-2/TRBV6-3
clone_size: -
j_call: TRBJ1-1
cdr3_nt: TGTGCCAGCAGTTACTCGACAGGTATTGGGACAGGGGAAGCTTTCTTT
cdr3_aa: CASSYSTGIGTGEAFF

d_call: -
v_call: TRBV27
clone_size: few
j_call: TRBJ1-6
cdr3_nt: TGTGCCAGCAGTAGGGTGCGATCACCCCTCCACTTT
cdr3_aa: CASSRVRSPLHF

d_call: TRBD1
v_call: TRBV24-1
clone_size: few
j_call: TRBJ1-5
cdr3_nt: TGTGCCACCAGTGACCCAAAGACAGGGATCTTTGGCAATCAGCCCCAGCATTTT
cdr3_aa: CATSDPKTGIFGNQPQHF

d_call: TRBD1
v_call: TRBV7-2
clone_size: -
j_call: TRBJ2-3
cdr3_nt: TGTGCCAGCAGCTTAGGGACAGGGGGAACTAGCACAGATACGCAGTATTTT
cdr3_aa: CASSLGTGGTSTDTQYF

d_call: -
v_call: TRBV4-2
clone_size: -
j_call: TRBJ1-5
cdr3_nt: TGTGCCAGCAGCCAAGATGGGCAGAATCAGCCCCAGCATTTT
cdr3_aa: CASSQDGQNQPQHF

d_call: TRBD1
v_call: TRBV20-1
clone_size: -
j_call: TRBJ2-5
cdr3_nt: TGCAGTGCTAGAAACTACGGGACAGGCCAAGAGACCCAGTACTTC
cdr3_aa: CSARNYGTGQETQYF

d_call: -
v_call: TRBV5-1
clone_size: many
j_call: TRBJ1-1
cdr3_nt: TGCGCCAGCAGTCGAGGTCCGGTGAACCTCGGGAACACTGAAGCTTTCTTT
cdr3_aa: CASSRGPVNLGNTEAFF

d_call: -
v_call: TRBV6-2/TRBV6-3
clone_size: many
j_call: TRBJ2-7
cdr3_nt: TGTGCCAGCAGTTACAGGCCGGGACTTAACTCCTACGAGCAGTACTTC
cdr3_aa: CASSYRPGLNSYEQYF

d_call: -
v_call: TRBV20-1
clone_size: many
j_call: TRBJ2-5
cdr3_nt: TGCAGTGCGCCCCTTAGCGGACAAGAGACCCAGTACTTC
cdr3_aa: CSAPLSGQETQYF